These 19 T cell receptor beta chains share one sample of origin, sequenced in a study of T-cell memory formation after mild COVID-19. TCRdb re-analysed the 5' RACE reads in MiXCR, keeping a single row per CDR3 protein. The repertoire holds about 82,000 distinct CDR3 sequences, with 9.5% to 15% as singletons. What was sequenced was PBMCs or a T cell subset sorted from them (not recorded which). Every receptor here comes from a man between 18 and 35 years old who had mild COVID-19 (a few samples of this study predate the infection). Cell type and time point are not known.

This clonotype was recorded a few times. The rearrangement joins TRBV9 to TRBJ2-7, with D possibly matching TRBD2 (5 bases). V lost 0 bases and J 5 bases, leaving 15 bases between the germline ends. There are 15 residues in the CDR3. Per germline, CDR1 SGDLS and CDR2 YYNGEE. This CDR3 is CASSVVSVSRDEQYF. The CDR3 DNA is TGTGCCAGCAGCGTAGTATCAGTGTCGAGGGACGAGCAGTACTTC.

This clonotype was detected a few times. The chain has TRBV3-1 and TRBJ2-3; TRBD2 matches 11 bases. Germline V CDR1 and CDR2: LGHDT, YNNKEL (reference sequence). This CDR3 region has 19 residues. The V segment lost 0 bases and the J segment 4 bases; nucleotides outside the gene matches: 12. CDR3 protein: CASSQDLLLAGGRADTQYF. The CDR3 coding sequence is TGTGCCAGCAGCCAAGATCTGCTGCTAGCGGGGGGCCGCGCAGATACGCAGTATTTT.

This clonotype has at least ten counts. The V and J genes are TRBV5-1 and TRBJ2-7, with D tentatively TRBD2 (6 bases). Per the germline V gene, CDR1 is SGHRS and CDR2 is YFSETQ. The CDR3 length is 15 residues. V was cut by 3 bases and J by 6 bases, with 19 bases left in between. The CDR3 loop is CASSSGGTAASEQYF. In DNA, the CDR3 is TGCGCCAGCAGCTCGGGCGGGACCGCGGCCAGCGAGCAGTACTTC.

The chain recombines TRBV5-1 with TRBJ2-2; 7 bases fit TRBD1. The CDR3 consists of 17 residues. The V and J ends lost 4 bases and 1 base, in that order; junction bases with no gene match: 10. The V gene's germline CDR1 is SGHRS and CDR2 YFSETQ. In nucleotides, the CDR3 is TGCGCCAGCAGCCTAACACTGAGGACAGGGAACACCGGGGAGCTGTTTTTT. Protein: CASSLTLRTGNTGELFF.

The chain uses TRBV7-9 and TRBJ2-7; weak D call: TRBD2 (5 bases). CDR1 SEHNR and CDR2 FQNEAQ come from the germline V gene (reference sequence). The CDR3 covers 13 residues. V was trimmed by 3 bases and J by 5 bases, leaving 11 bases between them. The CDR3 protein is CASSLTLRDEQYV. The CDR3 DNA follows: TGTGCCAGCAGCTTGACTTTGAGGGACGAGCAGTACGTC.

This clonotype was picked up a small number of times. The rearrangement joins TRBV5-1 to TRBJ1-1, with D perhaps TRBD1 (6 bases). The germline CDR1 and CDR2 sequences are SGHRS and YFSETQ. The CDR3 has 15 amino acids. V was shortened by 4 bases and J by 1 base, with 14 bases between the two germline ends. The CDR3 nucleotides read TGCGCCAGCAGCGCTACAGGGTTTAGGAACACTGAAGCTTTCTTT. Its protein is CASSATGFRNTEAFF. Looking up the rest from reference TRBV5-1 and TRBJ1-1 gives the full variable domain: KAGVTQTPRYLIKTRGQQVTLSCSPISGHRSVSWYQQTPGQGLQFLFEYFSETQRNKGNFPGRFSGRQFSNSRSEMNVSTLELGDSALYLCASSATGFRNTEAFFGQGTRLTVV.

This clonotype was detected a few times. This rearrangement joins TRBV15 to TRBJ1-4; 8 bases line up with TRBD1. Germline V gene sequence: CDR1 LNHNV, CDR2 YYDKDF (reference sequence). The CDR3 extends over 15 amino acids. Trimming cost V 5 bases and J 5 bases; bases outside gene matches: 7. The CDR3 here is CATSPRDRPNEKLFF. CDR3 nucleotides: TGTGCCACCAGCCCCCGGGACAGGCCGAATGAAAAACTGTTTTTT. Combining the CDR3 with reference TRBV15 and TRBJ1-4 gives the whole variable domain DAMVIQNPRYQVTQFGKPVTLSCSQTLNHNVMYWYQQKSSQAPKLLFHYYDKDFNNEADTPDNFQSRRPNTSFCFLDIRSPGLGDTAMYLCATSPRDRPNEKLFFGSGTQLSVL.

The chain has TRBV12-3 or TRBV12-4 and TRBJ2-1; 7 nucleotides line up with TRBD1. The CDR3 length is 13 residues. V lost 1 base, J lost 9 bases, and 3 bases stayed unmatched. CDR3 DNA: TGTGCCAGCAGTTTAGGGACAGGCAGTGAGCAGTTCTTC. As protein: CASSLGTGSEQFF.

This clonotype came up a few times. J is TRBJ2-2 and V is TRBV6-2 or TRBV6-3; a weak D match, TRBD1 (6 bases). This CDR3 spans 16 amino acids. The V end was cut by 0 bases, the J end by 4 bases, with 12 bases between. CDR1 MNHEY and CDR2 SVGEGT come from the germline V gene. CDR3 in DNA: TGTGCCAGCAGTTACTCGAGGGACACACGCACCGGGGAGCTGTTTTTT. It specifies CASSYSRDTRTGELFF.

The CDR3 spells CASSYWLDRSCTDTQYF. The CDR3 nucleotides are TGTGCCAGCAGTTACTGGCTCGACAGGAGTTGCACAGATACGCAGTATTTT. V is TRBV6-5 and J is TRBJ2-3; D is perhaps TRBD1 (6 bases). Germline CDR1 reads MNHEY; CDR2 reads SVGAGI. V was shortened by 1 base and J by 1 base, with 15 bases between the two germline ends. This CDR3 contains 17 residues.

V gene TRBV28 combines with J gene TRBJ2-2, with TRBD1 matching 9 bases. The trim removed 5 bases at V and 5 bases at J, leaving 6 bases unmatched. CDR1 is MDHEN and CDR2 is SYDVKM in the germline V gene. The CDR3 extends over 15 amino acids. CDR3 loop: CASSRTGVFTGELFF. CDR3 DNA: TGTGCCAGCAGTCGGACAGGGGTGTTTACCGGGGAGCTGTTTTTT. The whole variable domain, remainder taken from reference TRBV28 and TRBJ2-2, is DVKVTQSSRYLVKRTGEKVFLECVQDMDHENMFWYRQDPGLGLRLIYFSYDVKMKEKGDIPEGYSVSREKKERFSLILESASTNQTSMYLCASSRTGVFTGELFFGEGSRLTVL.

This clonotype appeared a few times. This sequence joins TRBV28 and TRBJ2-2; D remains ambiguous. The CDR3 has 13 residues. Trimming removed 3 bases from V and 4 bases from J, with 6 bases in between. From germline, CDR1 is MDHEN and CDR2 SYDVKM. The CDR3 is CASSFLVTGELFF. CDR3 nucleotides: TGTGCCAGCAGTTTCCTCGTCACCGGGGAGCTGTTTTTT.

The chain combines TRBV15 with TRBJ2-3; D gene uncertain. Germline V CDR1 and CDR2: LNHNV, YYDKDF (reference sequence). With 3 bases removed from V and 0 bases from J, the gap between germline ends came to 16 bases. The CDR3 contains 17 residues. CDR3 in amino acids: CATSRGIRSPSTDTQYF. The CDR3 DNA is TGTGCCACCAGCAGGGGGATTCGCTCCCCCAGCACAGATACGCAGTATTTT.

The table lists this clonotype with a few counts. The CDR3 reads CASSWIGLPNTEAFF. The CDR3 DNA sequence: TGCGCCAGCAGCTGGATTGGGTTGCCGAACACTGAAGCTTTCTTT. The chain couples TRBV4-1 to TRBJ1-1; D uncertain. CDR3 length: 15 amino acids. V was shortened by 5 bases and J by 1 base, with 14 bases between the two germline ends. CDR1 is MGHRA and CDR2 is YSYEKL in the germline V gene.

This clonotype was seen more than once but under ten times. The genes are TRBV20-1 and TRBJ1-1, with 11 bases aligning to TRBD1. The CDR3 contains 15 residues. In germline, CDR1 is DFQATT, CDR2 SNEGSKA (reference sequence). V lost 3 bases to trimming and J lost 4 bases; unmatched junction nucleotides: 7. CDR3 DNA: TGCAGTGCTAGCTTCCTGGACAGGGGGCCCACTGAAGCTTTCTTT. Protein product: CSASFLDRGPTEAFF.

This chain joins TRBV5-1 and TRBJ1-6, with TRBD1 as a possible D gene (5 bases). Trimming cost V 4 bases and J 6 bases, with 11 bases left between them. This CDR3 comprises 14 residues. Germline V lookup: CDR1 SGHRS, CDR2 YFSETQ. The CDR3 reads CASSPTGGNSPLHF. The CDR3 DNA reads TGCGCCAGCAGCCCAACAGGTGGTAATTCACCCCTCCACTTT. Combining the CDR3 with reference TRBV5-1 and TRBJ1-6 gives the whole variable domain KAGVTQTPRYLIKTRGQQVTLSCSPISGHRSVSWYQQTPGQGLQFLFEYFSETQRNKGNFPGRFSGRQFSNSRSEMNVSTLELGDSALYLCASSPTGGNSPLHFGNGTRLTVT.

The V gene is TRBV7-9, the J gene TRBJ2-5; D is unclear. Germline values: CDR1 SEHNR, CDR2 FQNEAQ (reference sequence). V lost 1 base, J lost 10 bases, and 13 bases lay in between. CDR3 length: 13 residues. CDR3 nucleotides: TGTGCCAGCAGCTTAGATCCGGAGTTGGACCAGTACTTC. Translated, it gives CASSLDPELDQYF.

This clonotype was found a few times. The chain couples TRBV6-5 to TRBJ2-1, with TRBD2 matching 12 bases. The CDR3 has 16 residues. Germline V gives CDR1 MNHEY, CDR2 SVGAGI. V trimming: 4 bases; J trimming: 7 bases; junction bases outside the gene matches: 8. CDR3 coding DNA: TGTGCCAGCAGTTTTCCTAGCGGGGGGGCCGTTAATGAGCAGTTCTTC. This codes for CASSFPSGGAVNEQFF.

This clonotype was observed a few times. CDR3 bases: TGTGCCACCGAGCTTTTCGGGAACACTGAAGCTTTCTTT. This translates into CATELFGNTEAFF. The chain carries TRBV28 and TRBJ1-1; unclear D gene. The CDR3 is made up of 13 amino acids. Trimming took off 10 bases at V and 1 base at J, with 13 bases between the two ends. Germline CDR1 reads MDHEN; CDR2 reads SYDVKM.